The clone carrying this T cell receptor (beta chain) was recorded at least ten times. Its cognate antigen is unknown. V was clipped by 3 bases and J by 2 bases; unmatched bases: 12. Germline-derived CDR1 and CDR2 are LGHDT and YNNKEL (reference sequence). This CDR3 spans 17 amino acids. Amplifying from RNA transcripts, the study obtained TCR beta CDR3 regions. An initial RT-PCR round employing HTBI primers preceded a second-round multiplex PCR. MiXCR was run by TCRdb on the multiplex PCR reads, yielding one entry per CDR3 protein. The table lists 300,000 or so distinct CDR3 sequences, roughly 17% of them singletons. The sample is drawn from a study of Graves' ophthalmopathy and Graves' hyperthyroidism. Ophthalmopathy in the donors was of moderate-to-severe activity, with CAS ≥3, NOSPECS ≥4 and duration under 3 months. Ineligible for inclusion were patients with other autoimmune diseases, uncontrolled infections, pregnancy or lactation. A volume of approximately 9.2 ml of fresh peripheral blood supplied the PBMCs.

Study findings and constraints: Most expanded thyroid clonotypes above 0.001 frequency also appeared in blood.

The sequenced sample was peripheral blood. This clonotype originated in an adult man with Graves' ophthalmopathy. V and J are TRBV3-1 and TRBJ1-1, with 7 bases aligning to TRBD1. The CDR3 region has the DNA TGTGCCAGCAGCCACGAATTGGGACAGTCAACAAACACTGAAGCTTTCTTT. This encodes CASSHELGQSTNTEAFF.